The 12 T cell receptor beta chains in this list originate from one sample, sequenced in a study of shared clonotypes between healthy human individuals. Using immunoSEQ multiplex PCR, the repertoire was profiled, and TCRdb retains in-frame clones only, with some absent. The repertoire holds fewer than 600,000 clones, around 74% seen once, with under 15% in the top ten. Sequenced: PBMCs. Receptor source: a woman in her thirties or forties in good health. Some clones in this sample may be carry-over from other donors' samples.

The V and J genes are TRBV25-1 and TRBJ1-1, with 10 bases identical to TRBD1. Losses at the gene ends were 2 bases for V and 2 bases for J; bases not matched to a gene: 2. Germline CDR1 is MGHDK and CDR2 is SYGVNS. The CDR3 runs 15 residues. As DNA, the CDR3 is TGTGCCAGCAGTGAAGGGGACAGGGGCAACACTGAAGCTTTCTTT. This gives the protein CASSEGDRGNTEAFF. Full variable domain (outside the CDR3, taken from reference TRBV25-1 and TRBJ1-1): EADIYQTPRYLVIGTGKKITLECSQTMGHDKMYWYQQDPGMELHLIHYSYGVNSTEKGDLSSESTVSRIRTEHFPLTLESARPSHTSQYLCASSEGDRGNTEAFFGQGTRLTVV.

On this clone itself: The same CDR3 is also encoded by other DNA sequences in this sample. The chain couples TRBV11-2 to TRBJ2-1, with no clear D. V was shortened by 1 base and J by 6 bases, with 4 bases between the two germline ends. There are 12 residues in the CDR3. Germline-derived CDR1 and CDR2 are SGHAT and FQNNGV. Here the CDR3 DNA reads TGTGCCAGCAGCTTAGTCGGCAATGAGCAGTTCTTC. Amino acids: CASSLVGNEQFF.

V gene TRBV4-2 combines with J gene TRBJ2-7; the match to TRBD2 covers 8 bases. Trimming took 3 bases from V and 3 from J; bases not matched to a gene: 7. CDR1 is LGHNA and CDR2 is YNFKEQ in the germline V gene. The CDR3 is 15 amino acids. The CDR3 DNA follows: TGTGCCAGCAGCCAGGGATTAGCGGGGCTCTACGAGCAGTACTTC. This encodes CASSQGLAGLYEQYF.

This sequence joins TRBV15 and TRBJ2-1; D not resolved. Germline assignment: CDR1 LNHNV and CDR2 YYDKDF (reference sequence). The CDR3 is 12 amino acids. Between the trimmed V and J ends, which lost 0 bases and 7 bases, there was a span of 4 bases. The CDR3 DNA reads as TGTGCCACCAGCAGAGATCATAATGAGCAGTTCTTC. Protein sequence: CATSRDHNEQFF.

This rearrangement joins TRBV19 to TRBJ1-5, with 7 bases lining up with TRBD1. V lost 7 bases and J lost 0; bases outside the gene matches: 3. The CDR3 runs 14 residues. From germline, CDR1 is LNHDA and CDR2 SQIVND (reference sequence). Here the CDR3 reads CASTPGGSNQPQHF. The CDR3 bases are TGTGCCAGTACCCCAGGGGGTAGCAATCAGCCCCAGCATTTT.

The CDR3 DNA is TGTGCCAGCAGTTTATCATGGGAACCGGGGAGGCCCCAGCATTTT. Translation: CASSLSWEPGRPQHF. V and J are TRBV28 and TRBJ1-5, with D unresolved. The V end lost 1 base, the J end lost 9 bases, and 16 bases lay between the germline ends. This CDR3 contains 15 residues. Per the germline V gene, CDR1 is MDHEN and CDR2 is SYDVKM.

This chain connects TRBV6-4 to TRBJ2-2, with D tentatively TRBD2 (5 bases). Trimming left V 3 bases short and J 4 bases short, with 12 bases between. The length of the CDR3 is 15 residues. CDR1 and CDR2 (germline): MRHNA, SNTAGT. The CDR3 region is CASSDSTSSTGELFF. CDR3 DNA: TGTGCCAGCAGTGATTCTACTAGTTCCACCGGGGAGCTGTTTTTT.

This chain uses TRBV2 with TRBJ1-4, with 8 bases that match TRBD1. V lost 5 bases to trimming and J lost 2 bases; unmatched junction nucleotides: 4. CDR1 and CDR2 from the germline V gene are SNHLY and FYNNEI. The CDR3 covers 15 residues. The CDR3 region is CASSPRTGTNEKLFF. The DNA of the CDR3 is TGTGCCAGCAGTCCTCGGACAGGGACTAATGAAAAACTGTTTTTT.

This chain links TRBV29-1 with TRBJ1-3; D not resolved. Trimming shortened V by 2 bases and J by 0 bases, and 5 bases separated the two germline ends. Per germline, CDR1 SQVTM and CDR2 ANQGSEA. CDR3 length equals 13 residues. The CDR3 protein is CSVEKASGNTIYF. DNA of the CDR3: TGCAGCGTTGAAAAGGCCTCTGGAAACACCATATATTTT.

CDR3 in DNA: TGTGCCAGCAGCCGGGGGACAGAGGTCTCTGGAAACACCATATATTTT. Protein product: CASSRGTEVSGNTIYF. The chain couples TRBV4-2 to TRBJ1-3; TRBD1 matches 7 bases. The CDR3 spans 16 residues. Germline lookup yields CDR1 LGHNA and CDR2 YNFKEQ. Trimming took 4 bases from V and 0 from J; bases not matched to a gene: 6.

Remarks on this clone: An end of the junction differs from the germline gene, which may be a read error. The rearrangement links TRBV7-2 to TRBJ2-5; 8 nucleotides line up with TRBD2. CDR1 and CDR2 from the germline V gene are SGHTA and FQGNSA. This CDR3 region has 15 residues. The CDR3 DNA reads as TGTGCCAGCAGCATAGCGGGAACCGCGGAAGAGACCCAGTACTTC. This sequence encodes CASSIAGTAEETQYF.

The chain uses TRBV4-3 and TRBJ2-1; 8 positions agree with TRBD2. The germline gives CDR1 LGHNA, CDR2 YSLEER. V dropped 0 bases and J dropped 2; count of bases not matched to a gene: 3. The CDR3 has 16 amino acids. CDR3 residues: CASSQEAGATYNEQFF. In DNA form, the CDR3 reads TGCGCCAGCAGCCAAGAAGCGGGAGCAACCTACAATGAGCAGTTCTTC.